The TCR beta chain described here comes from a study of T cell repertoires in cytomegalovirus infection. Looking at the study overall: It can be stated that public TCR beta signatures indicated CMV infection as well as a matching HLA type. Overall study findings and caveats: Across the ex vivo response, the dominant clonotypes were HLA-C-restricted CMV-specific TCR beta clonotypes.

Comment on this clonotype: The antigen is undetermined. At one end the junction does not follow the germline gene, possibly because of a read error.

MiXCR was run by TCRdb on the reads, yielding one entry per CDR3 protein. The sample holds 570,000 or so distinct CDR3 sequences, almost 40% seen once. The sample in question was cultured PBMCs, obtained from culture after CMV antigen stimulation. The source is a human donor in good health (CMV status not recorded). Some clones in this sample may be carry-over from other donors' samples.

The CDR3 DNA reads TGTGCCAGCAGCTTATGGGACACTAAGGGAGGGGCCAACGTCCTGACTTTC. Protein product: CASSLWDTKGGANVLTF. The V gene is TRBV28, the J gene TRBJ2-6, with a tentative D call TRBD1 (6 bases). The CDR3 is 17 amino acids. CDR1 is MDHEN, CDR2 SYDVKM, per germline.